The clone carrying this T cell receptor (beta chain) has just a few counts. What it binds is unknown. A read error may be the cause here, since a much bigger clone is one base away. The CDR3 is made up of 11 amino acids. V was cut by 7 bases and J by 8 bases, with 14 bases left in between. The germline gives CDR1 SQVTM, CDR2 ANQGSEA. The library was built from roughly 400 ng RNA with molecular barcoded adaptors for alpha/delta and beta/gamma chains. TCRdb independently ran MiXCR on the reads; one entry per CDR3 protein. The sample contains tens of thousands of distinct CDR3 sequences, about 22% of which appear only once. This record comes from a study of read filtering for tumor transcriptome and immune sequencing. On the study more broadly: Among patients, roughly 17 were male and 15 or so female, aged 47 to 80 (mean around 61). Study-level points and caveats: This fraction held mixed bone marrow immune cells after CD138-negative sorting.

The gene calls are TRBV29-1 and TRBJ1-1; D is uncertain. Sequenced input: a population of CD138-negative cells sorted from bone marrow. This clonotype was obtained from a donor older than 35 with multiple myeloma. DNA of the CDR3: TGCAGCGCCACAAGGTCTCGGGAAGCTTTCTTT. Its protein product is CSATRSREAFF.